A selection of T cell receptor beta chains follows, all from one sample in a study of OX40 agonist ivuxolimab in advanced cancers. Profiled with immunoSEQ multiplex PCR; TCRdb holds only in-frame clones, not every one. The table includes fewer than 15,000 clones, 84% detected once. The sample in question was CD4+ or CD8+ T cells sorted from blood, obtained in a trial of the OX40 agonist ivuxolimab. These receptor sequences come from an adult with an advanced solid tumor such as melanoma, head and neck, liver or kidney cancer. Both conserved end residues are part of each CDR3.

V,CDR3
TRBV9,CASSARTSMTGSLSGNTIYF
TRBV25-1,CASSESGGARNTIYF
TRBV4-1,CASSHAGVNEKLFF
TRBV19,CASSIMAFGPEAFF
TRBV11-1,CATGGNEQYF
TRBV9,CASSSGGAASDEQFF
TRBV29-1,CSVEDDPAEAFF
TRBV27,CASSLGTGPTDTQYF
TRBV10-2,CASEGSGRNSYNEQFF
TRBV5-4,CASSLESGDEQYF
TRBV27,CASSFSSEPSYNSPLHF
TRBV27,CASSLSSGRPDTQYF
TRBV6-1,CASSESTGGLNTEAFF
TRBV19,CASSIAGGIGNEQFF
TRBV2,CARRDRDRTNNEQFF
TRBV7-8,CASSSGTLEFF
TRBV11-2,CASSLGSEQFF
TRBV10-2,CASSLSASYEQYF